Below are 25 T cell receptor beta chains sequenced from a single sample in a study of T cells in Graves' hyperthyroidism and ophthalmopathy (dated by TCRdb to about 2019). The method was multiplex PCR. Sequenced on an Illumina HiSeq 2000. Amplification of TCR beta CDR3 regions was carried out from RNA transcripts. For the first round of RT-PCR on the TCR CDR3, the HTBI primer set was used together with the Qiagen OneStep RT-PCR kit. TCRdb redid the processing of the public reads, applying fastp at Q25 and MiXCR, and retained in-frame beta chains. One record per CDR3 amino acid sequence lists the most common genes and DNA. The sample table holds 660,000 or so distinct CDR3 sequences, of which 20% to 25% were seen once. The leading ten clones occupy around a third of the sample. Sequenced sample: blood. Receptor source: a man aged 30 to 45 with Graves' ophthalmopathy.

The V and J genes are TRBV29-1 and TRBJ2-2; D possibly corresponds to TRBD1 (7 bases). CDR3 length: 14 amino acids. The V and J ends lost 6 bases and 1 base respectively, with 12 bases between them. CDR1 is SQVTM and CDR2 is ANQGSEA in the germline V gene. This CDR3 reads CSVTGTQNTGELFF. In nucleotides, the CDR3 is TGCAGCGTGACAGGGACTCAGAACACCGGGGAGCTGTTTTTT.

The rearrangement uses TRBV4-2 and TRBJ2-5; D might be TRBD1 (6 bases). This CDR3 spans 15 amino acids. The V gene lost 0 bases and the J gene lost 0 bases, with 8 bases spanning the gap. Germline V gene data show CDR1 as LGHNA and CDR2 as YNFKEQ. This CDR3 is CASSQDWDNQETQYF. CDR3 DNA sequence: TGTGCCAGCAGCCAAGATTGGGACAACCAAGAGACCCAGTACTTC.

This sequence joins TRBV9 and TRBJ1-2; D is unresolved. Germline V CDR1 and CDR2: SGDLS, YYNGEE. V was clipped by 7 bases and J by 7 bases, with 11 bases between them. The CDR3 consists of 11 residues. The chain's CDR3 is CASGVSGGYTF. CDR3 sequence (DNA): TGTGCCAGCGGGGTGTCTGGTGGCTACACCTTC.

This clonotype was seen a few times. The genes are TRBV5-1 and TRBJ1-2; TRBD1 matches 10 bases. There are 15 residues in the CDR3. The trim removed 4 bases at V and 3 bases at J, leaving 6 bases unmatched. Germline CDR1 SGHRS, CDR2 YFSETQ. DNA of the CDR3: TGCGCCAGCAGCCCGGGACAGGGGATCTACTATGGCTACACCTTC. Translating gives CASSPGQGIYYGYTF.

This clonotype turned up a few times. The chain combines TRBV27 with TRBJ1-4; D remains unclear. The length of the CDR3 is 16 residues. Germline V lookup: CDR1 MNHEY, CDR2 SMNVEV (reference sequence). Trimming cost V 8 bases and J 3 bases, with 19 bases left between them. CDR3 protein: CASADPRAPPNEKLFF. In DNA form, the CDR3 reads TGTGCCAGCGCGGATCCCCGAGCCCCTCCTAATGAAAAACTGTTTTTT.

Many counts were recorded for this clonotype. The genes are TRBV7-9 and TRBJ2-3; perhaps TRBD2 as D (5 bases). Germline V lookup: CDR1 SEHNR, CDR2 FQNEAQ (reference sequence). Trimming stripped 10 bases from V and 5 bases from J, with 16 bases between. The CDR3 length is 13 residues. The CDR3 bases are TGTGCCACCCCGGACTCAGGAGGAGATACGCAGTATTTT. It codes for CATPDSGGDTQYF.

This clonotype was counted a few times. The chain employs TRBV12-3 or TRBV12-4 and TRBJ1-2; 9 bases are a match to TRBD1. The CDR3 sequence is 16 residues long. The J segment lost 8 bases and the V segment lost 6 bases, leaving 16 bases of the junction unmatched. The CDR3 bases are TGTGCCAGCAGCCCTACCGCTGGGACAGGGTGGGGCGGCTACACCTTC. Amino acid sequence: CASSPTAGTGWGGYTF.

This clonotype was found a few times. The chain has TRBV6-1 and TRBJ2-7; D remains ambiguous. Germline assignment: CDR1 MNHNS and CDR2 SASEGT. The CDR3 runs to 15 residues. V was cut by 6 bases and J by 4 bases, with 19 bases left in between. CDR3 bases: TGTGCCAGCAGCCTCTCGGGCGGAGTCCTTTACGAGCAGTACTTC. Translated, it gives CASSLSGGVLYEQYF.

This chain joins TRBV30 and TRBJ2-7; weak D call: TRBD1 (6 bases). The CDR3 loop spans 17 amino acids. Per the germline V gene, CDR1 is GTSNPN and CDR2 is SVGIG (reference sequence). V was shortened by 1 base and J by 0 bases, with 19 bases between the two germline ends. The CDR3: CAWSAPGNRAFSYEQYF. The DNA for the CDR3 is TGTGCCTGGAGTGCCCCGGGGAACAGGGCTTTCTCCTACGAGCAGTACTTC.

The chain joins TRBV12-5 to TRBJ2-2; a weak D match, TRBD2 (6 bases). CDR1 LGHNT and CDR2 FRNRAP come from the germline V gene. This CDR3 is built from 16 residues. Trimming removed 3 bases from V and 7 bases from J, with 18 bases in between. The CDR3 loop is CASGFWVGSFDGELFF. Written as DNA, the CDR3 is TGTGCTAGTGGTTTCTGGGTCGGGAGTTTTGACGGGGAGCTGTTTTTT.

This clonotype was seen a handful of times. The chain employs TRBV14 and TRBJ2-3; D ambiguous. The CDR3 covers 16 residues. CDR1 is SGHDN, CDR2 FVKESK, per germline. V lost 1 base and J 0 bases, leaving 11 bases between the germline ends. The CDR3 DNA is TGTGCCAGCAGCCAAGTCACACTGAGTAGCACAGATACGCAGTATTTT. It encodes CASSQVTLSSTDTQYF.

This rearrangement joins TRBV27 to TRBJ1-2; D gene unclear. Germline lookup yields CDR1 MNHEY and CDR2 SMNVEV (reference sequence). CDR3 length: 13 amino acids. Deletions cut 6 bases from V and 8 bases from J, with 16 bases between. The CDR3 sequence: CASSPLYTGGYTF. The CDR3 region has the DNA TGTGCCAGCAGCCCTCTGTACACGGGGGGCTACACCTTC.

The J gene is TRBJ2-7, the V gene TRBV6-1, with 12 bases aligning to TRBD2. This CDR3 region has 16 residues. Germline CDR1 and CDR2: MNHNS and SASEGT. V lost 10 bases and J lost 3; bases outside the gene matches: 13. CDR3 sequence reads: CATRGTSGPTDYEQYF. As DNA, the CDR3 is TGTGCCACGCGCGGGACTAGCGGGCCCACCGACTACGAGCAGTACTTC.

The chain employs TRBV20-1 and TRBJ2-1, with D perhaps matching TRBD2 (6 bases). CDR3 length: 12 amino acids. V lost 5 bases to trimming and J lost 5 bases, with 10 bases between them. From germline, CDR1 is DFQATT and CDR2 SNEGSKA (reference sequence). The CDR3: CSAGPSDNEQFF. The CDR3 DNA reads as TGCAGTGCTGGACCTAGCGACAATGAGCAGTTCTTC.

This clonotype was seen a handful of times. The chain links TRBV7-8 to TRBJ2-7; D remains unclear. Germline V lookup: CDR1 SGHVS, CDR2 FQNEAQ. V shed 5 bases and J shed 0 bases, with 17 bases lying between them. This CDR3 has 16 amino acids. The DNA of the CDR3 is TGTGCCAGCAGCCCGGGTCGAGTATCGAGCTCCTACGAGCAGTACTTC. It is translated as CASSPGRVSSSYEQYF.

The chain has TRBV12-3 or TRBV12-4 and TRBJ2-1, with 9 bases fitting TRBD1. The J segment lost 6 bases and the V segment lost 5 bases, leaving 8 bases of the junction unmatched. The CDR3 has 15 residues. The CDR3 here is CASSQGTGRSNEQFF. The CDR3 nucleotides read TGTGCCAGCAGTCAAGGGACAGGGAGGAGCAATGAGCAGTTCTTC.

This clonotype was seen only a few times. The V and J genes are TRBV7-2 and TRBJ1-3; the D gene is possibly TRBD1 (5 bases). V lost 1 base to trimming and J lost 3 bases, with 10 bases between them. CDR1 and CDR2 (germline): SGHTA, FQGNSA. This CDR3 contains 15 residues. CDR3 sequence (DNA): TGTGCCAGCAGCTTAGGTGGGGCGTATGGAAACACCATATATTTT. This sequence encodes CASSLGGAYGNTIYF.

This rearrangement joins TRBV2 to TRBJ2-1; D might be TRBD2 (6 bases). Trimming left V 6 bases short and J 0 bases short, with 12 bases between. Germline CDR1 SNHLY, CDR2 FYNNEI. The CDR3 runs 15 residues. The CDR3 spells CASRKLASSYNEQFF. The CDR3 nucleotides read TGTGCCAGCAGGAAACTAGCTAGCTCCTACAATGAGCAGTTCTTC.

The chain links TRBV12-3 or TRBV12-4 to TRBJ2-1; 14 bases are shared with TRBD2. CDR3 length: 16 residues. Unmatched junction bases numbered 5, after V lost 4 bases and J lost 6 bases. CDR3 sequence: CASSSGLAGDPNEQFF. The CDR3 nucleotides are TGTGCCAGCAGTTCGGGACTAGCGGGAGACCCCAATGAGCAGTTCTTC.

The chain couples TRBV6-9 to TRBJ1-5, with D possibly matching TRBD1 (6 bases). Germline V gives CDR1 MNHGY, CDR2 SVAAGI. Trimming cost V 3 bases and J 12 bases, with 18 bases left between them. The CDR3 is made up of 14 amino acids. The CDR3 region is CASSYGSGRGLQHF. The CDR3 bases are TGTGCCAGCAGTTACGGGTCAGGTCGGGGGCTCCAGCATTTT.

The V and J genes are TRBV20-1 and TRBJ2-5; D perhaps matches TRBD1 (5 bases). V lost 0 bases, J lost 3 bases, and 11 bases lay in between. The germline V gene has CDR1 DFQATT and CDR2 SNEGSKA (reference sequence). CDR3 length equals 14 residues. For the CDR3, the DNA is TGCAGTGCTAGAGATTTATCCAGGGAAGAGACCCAGTACTTC. Translating gives CSARDLSREETQYF.

There are a few counts of this clonotype. This chain uses TRBV3-1 with TRBJ2-1; TRBD2 matches 7 bases. The CDR3 extends over 15 amino acids. The trim removed 0 bases at V and 6 bases at J, leaving 5 bases unmatched. From germline, CDR1 is LGHDT and CDR2 YNNKEL (reference sequence). CDR3 amino acids: CASSQELAELNEQFF. The CDR3 DNA follows: TGTGCCAGCAGCCAAGAGCTAGCGGAACTCAATGAGCAGTTCTTC.

This clonotype was seen only once. The rearrangement joins TRBV9 to TRBJ2-1; 13 nucleotides agree with TRBD2. The germline CDR1 and CDR2 sequences are SGDLS and YYNGEE. There are 17 residues in the CDR3. V lost 0 bases and J lost 4; bases outside the gene matches: 4. The CDR3 region has the DNA TGTGCCAGCAGCGTAGGAGGACTAGCGGGAGAATACAATGAGCAGTTCTTC. Amino acid sequence: CASSVGGLAGEYNEQFF. The full variable domain, its missing parts supplied by reference TRBV9 and TRBJ2-1, is DSGVTQTPKHLITATGQRVTLRCSPRSGDLSVYWYQQSLDQGLQFLIQYYNGEERAKGNILERFSAQQFPDLHSELNLSSLELGDSALYFCASSVGGLAGEYNEQFFGPGTRLTVL.

The DNA of the CDR3 is TGTGCCAGGGGCCGCGCGGCAGCAACATCCTACGAGCAGTACTTC. Amino acids: CARGRAAATSYEQYF. The chain couples TRBV6-2 or TRBV6-3 to TRBJ2-7; no clear D gene. The CDR3 sequence is 15 residues long. Trimming shortened V by 9 bases and J by 1 base, and 19 bases separated the two germline ends. Germline V gives CDR1 MNHEY, CDR2 SVGEGT.

The chain uses TRBV20-1 and TRBJ1-1; D is ambiguous. Germline V gives CDR1 DFQATT, CDR2 SNEGSKA (reference sequence). The CDR3 covers 14 residues. Trimming pared 0 bases from V and 8 bases from J, leaving 16 bases between. For the CDR3, the DNA is TGCAGTGCTAGAGATTTGGAGGGAACAATAGAAGCTTTCTTT. It encodes CSARDLEGTIEAFF.